These 14 T cell receptor beta chains originate from one sample sequenced in a study of metastatic and nonmetastatic thyroid tumors. TCRdb redid the clone calls on the PCR reads using MiXCR. The data contain 25,000 to 30,000 clones, more than 14% of them seen just once; the ten biggest clones take up more than 15%. Each patient came to thyroid surgery without any prior treatment (of any kind). The sample comprised blood. The origin of the receptors is a male donor with papillary thyroid cancer or a benign thyroid nodule (not recorded which). Some clones in this sample may be carry-over from other donors' samples.

V gene TRBV4-3 combines with J gene TRBJ2-7, with D maybe TRBD2 (5 bases). Trimming cost V 3 bases and J 5 bases, with 17 bases left between them. The CDR3 is 15 residues long. In germline, CDR1 is LGHNA, CDR2 YSLEER. The CDR3 DNA reads as TGCGCCAGCAGCCAGGCCCTAGGTGCGGGTAACGAGCAGTACTTC. Translated: CASSQALGAGNEQYF.

This clone was picked up many times. V and J are TRBV5-1 and TRBJ2-2; a possible D gene is TRBD1 (7 bases). The CDR3 sequence is 14 residues long. Germline CDR1 reads SGHRS; CDR2 reads YFSETQ. V gave up 2 bases and J gave up 4 bases, with 9 bases separating them. For the CDR3, the DNA is TGCGCCAGCAGCTTTCAGGGGGGCACCGGGGAGCTGTTTTTT. Its translation: CASSFQGGTGELFF.

This clone was seen just once. A junction boundary mismatches the germline segment, possibly from a read error. The chain carries TRBV6-1 and TRBJ2-2; D might be TRBD2 (6 bases). The CDR3 covers 14 residues. The germline V gene has CDR1 MNHNS and CDR2 SASEGT. This CDR3 is CASRGLSNTGELFF. The CDR3 nucleotides are TGTGCCAGCAGGGGACTGTCGAACACGGGGGAGCTGTTTTTT.

The V call is TRBV6-1, the J call TRBJ2-7; D is unresolved. CDR1 and CDR2 (germline): MNHNS, SASEGT. With 7 bases removed from V and 7 bases from J, the gap between germline ends came to 17 bases. This CDR3 has 13 residues. CDR3 sequence: CASIGSGMGEQYF. The DNA for the CDR3 is TGTGCCAGCATTGGGTCAGGCATGGGAGAGCAGTACTTC.

This clone was recorded at least ten times. The chain joins TRBV5-4 to TRBJ2-7; TRBD1 is a possible D gene (7 bases). Germline loops: CDR1 SGHNT, CDR2 YYREEE (reference sequence). The CDR3 is made up of 14 amino acids. Trimming left V 2 bases short and J 3 bases short, with 12 bases between. The CDR3 DNA sequence: TGTGCCAGCAGCTTTGGAGGGGGCGGCTACGAGCAGTACTTC. Encoded protein: CASSFGGGGYEQYF.

The chain links TRBV11-2 to TRBJ2-7, with 9 bases fitting TRBD2. Per germline, CDR1 SGHAT and CDR2 FQNNGV. Trimming at V came to 5 bases and at J to 7 bases, leaving 21 bases not matched to a gene. This CDR3 region has 18 residues. CDR3 protein: CASSLRPHGTSSQREQYF. CDR3 nucleotide sequence: TGTGCCAGCAGCCTCAGGCCACACGGGACTAGCTCTCAAAGGGAGCAGTACTTC.

The table lists this clone with many counts. This chain uses TRBV27 with TRBJ2-1; 10 bases are a match to TRBD2. Germline loops: CDR1 MNHEY, CDR2 SMNVEV (reference sequence). The CDR3 runs to 16 residues. J gave up 3 bases and V 7 bases, and 9 bases lay outside the gene matches. In DNA form, the CDR3 reads TGTGCCAGCACTCCATTCCTAGCGGGAGTCTACAATGAGCAGTTCTTC. Its translation is CASTPFLAGVYNEQFF.

The chain couples TRBV19 to TRBJ2-5; 12 positions match TRBD2. The CDR3 spans 14 residues. From germline, CDR1 is LNHDA and CDR2 SQIVND (reference sequence). J was trimmed by 4 bases and V by 6 bases; bases with no gene match: 3. DNA of the CDR3: TGTGCCAGTAGCGGACTAGCGGGGTCAGAGACCCAGTACTTC. This sequence encodes CASSGLAGSETQYF.

The sample holds many counts of this clone. V gene TRBV7-9 combines with J gene TRBJ2-4, with D maybe TRBD2 (5 bases). Germline CDR1 and CDR2: SEHNR and FQNEAQ (reference sequence). This CDR3 contains 14 residues. V lost 3 bases to trimming and J lost 12 bases, with 18 bases between them. The DNA for the CDR3 is TGTGCCAGCAGCTTTTCCCCGGGAACGGAGACTCAGTACTTC. Translation: CASSFSPGTETQYF.

By proportion, this clone is medium-sized. V usage is TRBV20-1 and J usage is TRBJ2-7; 8 bases are a match to TRBD2. V was pared by 4 bases and J by 0 bases, with 5 bases of the junction left unmatched. The CDR3 is made up of 14 amino acids. Germline loops: CDR1 DFQATT, CDR2 SNEGSKA (reference sequence). The CDR3 sequence is CSATGLAHSYEQYF. CDR3 coding DNA: TGCAGTGCTACAGGACTAGCCCACTCCTACGAGCAGTACTTC.

In this sample, this clone turned up many times. The rearrangement links TRBV15 to TRBJ2-7, with 12 positions matching TRBD1. V trimming: 1 base; J trimming: 2 bases; junction bases outside the gene matches: 15. The CDR3 consists of 20 residues. The germline gives CDR1 LNHNV, CDR2 YYDKDF (reference sequence). The CDR3 region has the DNA TGTGCCACCAGCAGAGGGAGGGGACAGGGGGCCCTACCTACCACCTACGAGCAGTACTTC. Its translation is CATSRGRGQGALPTTYEQYF.

This clone was seen only a few times. The V and J genes are TRBV12-3 or TRBV12-4 and TRBJ1-1; TRBD1 matches 7 bases. With 6 bases clipped from V and 5 bases from J, the junction kept 6 bases outside the gene matches. This CDR3 contains 13 residues. This CDR3 reads CASRRQGETEAFF. The CDR3 DNA reads TGTGCCAGCAGGAGACAGGGAGAAACTGAAGCTTTCTTT.

This clone was observed at least ten times. The V call is TRBV5-1, the J call TRBJ2-1; TRBD1 matches at 10 bases. This CDR3 spans 16 amino acids. Germline CDR1 and CDR2: SGHRS and YFSETQ. The V and J ends lost 2 bases and 8 bases, in that order; junction bases with no gene match: 10. The CDR3 sequence: CASSFLVGQGIDEQFF. DNA of the CDR3: TGCGCCAGCAGCTTTCTAGTGGGACAGGGGATTGATGAGCAGTTCTTC.

This clone was seen many times. The chain joins TRBV13 to TRBJ2-7, with D unclear. Trimming took 5 bases from V and 6 from J, leaving 14 bases between them. Germline CDR1 PRHDT, CDR2 FYEKMQ (reference sequence). The CDR3 is 13 amino acids. The CDR3: CASSPLAASEQYF. In DNA, the CDR3 is TGTGCCAGCAGCCCCCTTGCAGCCAGCGAGCAGTACTTC.